Listed below are T cell receptor beta chains from one sample, sequenced in a study of blood T cell repertoires in COVID-19. Profiled with immunoSEQ multiplex PCR; TCRdb holds only in-frame clones, not every one. This table holds some 200,000 clones, roughly 88% found once. The material sequenced was peripheral blood. These receptors came from a woman of 80 years or more with acute or convalescent COVID-19. Both conserved end residues are part of each CDR3. D genes are given only for firm matches. Clone size is shown for a subset of rows, as once, few, many or a class of expanded clone.

J,size,V,D,CDR3,DNA
TRBJ2-3,.,TRBV3-1/TRBV3-2,TRBD2,CASSQTSVIRVDTQYF,TGTGCCAGCAGCCAGACTAGCGTAATAAGGGTAGATACGCAGTATTTT
TRBJ2-1,.,TRBV7-2,.,CASSLAEASLEQFF,TGTGCCAGCAGCTTAGCGGAGGCTAGCCTTGAGCAGTTCTTC
TRBJ2-4,.,TRBV3-1/TRBV3-2,TRBD2,CASSPGLAGGKNIQYF,TGTGCCAGCAGCCCGGGACTAGCGGGAGGGAAAAACATTCAGTACTTC
TRBJ1-1,once,TRBV18,TRBD1,CASSPGTGYTEAFF,TGTGCCAGCTCACCAGGGACAGGGTACACTGAAGCTTTCTTT
TRBJ1-2,.,TRBV2,.,CASSIQRDGYTF,TGTGCCAGCAGCATCCAGAGGGATGGCTACACCTTC
TRBJ2-3,.,TRBV27,TRBD2,CASSFRREGTDTQYF,TGTGCCAGCAGTTTTCGGCGGGAGGGCACAGATACGCAGTATTTT
TRBJ2-2,many,TRBV5-6,.,CASSRWSTGELFF,TGTGCCAGCAGCCGGTGGTCGACCGGGGAGCTGTTTTTT
TRBJ2-1,.,TRBV5-6,.,CASSFGATYNEQFF,TGTGCCAGCAGCTTTGGGGCCACCTACAATGAGCAGTTCTTC
TRBJ1-2,.,TRBV3-1/TRBV3-2,.,CASSQGTGGERGYTF,TGTGCCAGCAGCCAAGGAACCGGGGGGGAGCGTGGCTACACCTTC
TRBJ1-2,.,TRBV19,TRBD1,CASRVAGGYGYGYTF,TGTGCCAGTAGAGTTGCAGGGGGCTATGGCTATGGCTACACCTTC
TRBJ2-2,.,TRBV15,.,CATTLSLGKTGELFF,TGTGCCACCACGCTTTCCCTGGGCAAGACCGGGGAGCTGTTTTTT
TRBJ1-1,.,TRBV5-4,TRBD1,CASSLIAGGEAFF,TGTGCCAGCAGCTTAATTGCAGGGGGTGAAGCTTTCTTT